Sequencing of this TCR beta chain was carried out in a study of shared clonotypes between healthy human individuals. The method was immunoSEQ multiplex PCR; TCRdb's version includes in-frame clones alone and lacks a portion of them. The sample yields about 2.4 million clones, around nine tenths seen once. The germline V gene encodes CDR1 KGHSH and CDR2 LQKENI. This CDR3 is built from 15 residues. Trimming removed 0 bases at V and 5 bases at J, with 14 bases between. The sample consisted of naive CD4+ T cells sorted from blood. Subset given: CD45RA+ positively selected. This receptor was obtained from a man younger than 30 in good health. The chain uses TRBV18 and TRBJ2-7; the D call may be TRBD1 or TRBD2 (5 bases each). In DNA form, the CDR3 reads TGTGCCAGCTCACCACCGGCCAAGGGACGGCACGAGCAGTACTTC. It encodes CASSPPAKGRHEQYF.